Listed below are T cell receptor beta chains from one sample, sequenced in a study of blood T cell repertoires in COVID-19. Assay: immunoSEQ multiplex PCR; the TCRdb copy retains only in-frame clones and omits some. Of tens of thousands of clones in the sample, roughly nine tenths were seen once. The sequenced sample was peripheral blood. These receptors originate from a man aged 45-65 years with active COVID-19. Each CDR3 is given with its conserved first and last residue. Each record gives: D gene, J gene, V gene, clone size, CDR3 protein, CDR3 DNA. The D gene is left open where the match is weak. Size is stated for part of the rows, as once, few or many counts, or as a class when the clone is expanded.

D: NA
J: TRBJ1-4
V: TRBV7-2
size: NA
CDR3: CASSLGVGVGEKLFF
DNA: TGTGCCAGCAGCTTAGGGGTAGGGGTGGGTGAAAAACTGTTTTTT

D: TRBD2
J: TRBJ2-3
V: TRBV3-1/TRBV3-2
size: NA
CDR3: CASSQNKRERQYF
DNA: TGTGCCAGCAGCCAAAATAAGCGGGAGAGGCAGTATTTT

D: NA
J: TRBJ1-3
V: TRBV7-9
size: NA
CDR3: CASSLMRTGFGNTIYF
DNA: TGTGCCAGCAGCTTAATGCGCACAGGTTTTGGAAACACCATATATTTT

D: TRBD2
J: TRBJ2-1
V: TRBV12-3/TRBV12-4
size: NA
CDR3: CAWRREGLDEQFF
DNA: TGTGCTTGGAGACGGGAGGGCCTGGATGAGCAGTTCTTC

D: TRBD1
J: TRBJ1-1
V: TRBV6-5
size: NA
CDR3: CASSYSKGANTEAFF
DNA: TGTGCCAGCAGTTACTCGAAGGGGGCGAACACTGAAGCTTTCTTT

D: TRBD1
J: TRBJ1-3
V: TRBV6-5
size: NA
CDR3: CASRGTGYGGNTIYF
DNA: TGTGCCAGCAGAGGGACAGGGTACGGTGGAAACACCATATATTTT

D: TRBD2
J: TRBJ2-1
V: TRBV11-2
size: NA
CDR3: CASSLLAGVKNEQFF
DNA: TGTGCCAGCAGCCTCCTAGCGGGAGTAAAAAATGAGCAGTTCTTC

D: NA
J: TRBJ1-1
V: TRBV7-9
size: NA
CDR3: CASSPGGRGRGNTEAFF
DNA: TGTGCCAGCAGCCCCGGGGGGCGGGGGCGTGGGAACACTGAAGCTTTCTTT

D: NA
J: TRBJ2-3
V: TRBV21-1
size: NA
CDR3: CASSKAGTGGADTQYF
DNA: TGTGCCAGCAGCAAAGCCGGGACAGGGGGTGCAGATACGCAGTATTTT

D: NA
J: TRBJ2-5
V: TRBV27
size: few
CDR3: CASSFEGETQYF
DNA: TGTGCCAGCAGTTTTGAGGGAGAGACCCAGTACTTC

D: NA
J: TRBJ2-1
V: TRBV2
size: NA
CDR3: CASSERTVGNEQFF
DNA: TGTGCCAGCAGTGAACGGACAGTGGGCAATGAGCAGTTCTTC

D: NA
J: TRBJ1-3
V: TRBV5-4
size: NA
CDR3: CASSLATNSGNTIYF
DNA: TGTGCCAGCAGCTTGGCGACTAACTCTGGAAACACCATATATTTT

D: TRBD1
J: TRBJ1-2
V: TRBV19
size: NA
CDR3: CASSIQGAISRYGYTF
DNA: TGTGCCAGTAGTATACAGGGGGCGATATCACGCTATGGCTACACCTTC

D: TRBD1
J: TRBJ2-1
V: TRBV27
size: NA
CDR3: CASSRGQPPEQFF
DNA: TGTGCCAGCAGCCGGGGACAGCCTCCCGAGCAGTTCTTC

D: NA
J: TRBJ1-5
V: TRBV7-6
size: NA
CDR3: CASSLLGGSNQPQHF
DNA: TGTGCCAGCAGCTTACTCGGGGGAAGCAATCAGCCCCAGCATTTT

D: TRBD1
J: TRBJ1-2
V: TRBV18
size: NA
CDR3: CASSPGQNYGYTF
DNA: TGTGCCAGCTCACCGGGACAGAACTATGGCTACACCTTC

D: NA
J: TRBJ2-7
V: TRBV6-5
size: NA
CDR3: CASSRAGSYEQYF
DNA: TGTGCCAGCAGTAGGGCAGGGTCCTACGAGCAGTACTTC

D: NA
J: TRBJ2-5
V: TRBV23-1
size: NA
CDR3: CASSSPIRLKETQYF
DNA: TGCGCCAGCAGTTCGCCAATCAGGCTGAAAGAGACCCAGTACTTC

D: NA
J: TRBJ1-1
V: TRBV5-1
size: NA
CDR3: CASSSLTGNTEAFF
DNA: TGCGCCAGCAGCTCCCTGACAGGCAACACTGAAGCTTTCTTT

D: NA
J: TRBJ2-6
V: TRBV19
size: NA
CDR3: CASDTGLPSGANVLTF
DNA: TGTGCCAGTGACACGGGACTCCCCTCTGGGGCCAACGTCCTGACTTTC

D: TRBD1
J: TRBJ1-1
V: TRBV10-1
size: NA
CDR3: CASSEGTGPNTEAFF
DNA: TGCGCCAGCAGTGAGGGGACAGGACCGAACACTGAAGCTTTCTTT

D: TRBD2
J: TRBJ2-3
V: TRBV5-6
size: NA
CDR3: CASSLAGGPGTDTQYF
DNA: TGTGCCAGCAGCTTGGCGGGGGGACCCGGCACAGATACGCAGTATTTT

D: NA
J: TRBJ1-2
V: TRBV10-2
size: NA
CDR3: CASSESARGANYGYTF
DNA: TGCGCCAGCAGTGAGTCGGCCCGCGGAGCTAACTATGGCTACACCTTC

D: NA
J: TRBJ2-3
V: TRBV7-7
size: NA
CDR3: CASSLRTGTDTQYF
DNA: TGTGCCAGCAGCTTAAGGACAGGCACAGATACGCAGTATTTT

D: TRBD1
J: TRBJ1-1
V: TRBV28
size: NA
CDR3: CASSYPSTGVRTEAFF
DNA: TGTGCCAGCAGTTATCCATCGACAGGGGTAAGGACTGAAGCTTTCTTT

D: NA
J: TRBJ2-1
V: TRBV29-1
size: NA
CDR3: CSVQADTYNEQFF
DNA: TGCAGCGTCCAAGCGGATACCTACAATGAGCAGTTCTTC

D: NA
J: TRBJ1-1
V: TRBV27
size: NA
CDR3: CASSPQHNTEAFF
DNA: TGTGCCAGCAGTCCACAACACAATACCGAAGCTTTCTTT

D: TRBD2
J: TRBJ2-1
V: TRBV5-1
size: medium-sized
CDR3: CASSTGGRWYNEQFF
DNA: TGCGCCAGCAGCACCGGGGGGAGGTGGTACAATGAGCAGTTCTTC